This entry lists 13 T cell receptor beta chains sequenced from one sample in a study of cytomegalovirus exposure and HLA in healthy donors. PCR amplification relied on 60 Vbeta primers (plus 13 Jbeta primers). The data were produced by immunoSEQ multiplex PCR, yet TCRdb's version contains in-frame clones alone and is incomplete. The table for this sample gives 100,000 to 150,000 clones. What was sequenced was PBMCs. The source of these receptors is a young man in good health and CMV-seronegative.

The rearrangement links TRBV5-1 to TRBJ2-5; D is perhaps TRBD2 (7 bases). The V and J ends lost 0 bases and 10 bases respectively, with 10 bases between them. Germline V CDR1 and CDR2: SGHRS, YFSETQ. This CDR3 has 12 residues. The CDR3 DNA reads as TGCGCCAGCAGCTTGGACAGGGAGGGCCAGTACTTC. Translated: CASSLDREGQYF.

The chain has TRBV27 and TRBJ2-5; weak D call: TRBD2 (7 bases). The DNA end is a closer match to TRBJ2-7, so the J assignment may be wrong. Germline V gene lookup returns CDR1 MNHEY and CDR2 SMNVEV (reference sequence). This CDR3 is built from 15 residues. CDR3 sequence: CASSLRSGEGYEQYF. CDR3 nucleotide sequence: TGTGCCAGCAGTTTAAGGTCAGGGGAGGGTTACGAGCAGTACTTC.

This rearrangement joins TRBV7-9 to TRBJ2-7; 12 bases fit TRBD2. CDR1 SEHNR and CDR2 FQNEAQ come from the germline V gene (reference sequence). The CDR3 spans 17 residues. V was clipped by 2 bases and J by 7 bases; unmatched bases: 12. The DNA of the CDR3 is TGTGCCAGCAGCTTATCCGCTAGCGGGAGGGCCTCTGTTGAGCAGTACTTC. This encodes CASSLSASGRASVEQYF.

The gene calls are TRBV2 and TRBJ1-2, with 8 bases fitting TRBD1. Germline-derived CDR1 and CDR2 are SNHLY and FYNNEI. This CDR3 is 15 amino acids long. The junction had 7 bases not matched to a gene; V was cut back by 3 bases and J by 4 bases. CDR3 loop: CASSDMDRASYGYTF. DNA for the CDR3: TGTGCCAGCAGTGATATGGACAGGGCTTCCTATGGCTACACCTTC.

This sequence joins TRBV2 and TRBJ1-2, with 10 bases lining up with TRBD1. The CDR3 length is 14 residues. CDR1 and CDR2 (germline): SNHLY, FYNNEI. V shed 6 bases and J 4 bases; nucleotides not matched to a gene: 5. DNA for the CDR3: TGTGCCAGCAGCCCCGGGGACAGGGGCTATGGCTACACCTTC. Amino acid sequence: CASSPGDRGYGYTF.

The chain has TRBV5-8 and TRBJ2-7; D is undetermined. This CDR3 comprises 14 residues. From germline, CDR1 is SGHTS and CDR2 YDEGEE. V dropped 1 base and J dropped 4 bases, with 12 bases sitting between them. As DNA, the CDR3 is TGTGCCAGCAGCTTGTTTCAGGCCATTTACGAGCAGTACTTC. This translates into CASSLFQAIYEQYF.

The V call is TRBV25-1, the J call TRBJ2-7; D possibly corresponds to TRBD2 (6 bases). The germline V and J ends were trimmed by 6 bases and 6 bases, with 18 bases remaining between them. The germline V gene encodes CDR1 MGHDK and CDR2 SYGVNS. There are 14 residues in the CDR3. DNA of the CDR3: TGTGCCAGCAGCCAGGGACTCAGCGAGCGCGAGCAGTACTTC. Its protein is CASSQGLSEREQYF.

CDR3 region: CASSPPGRGGTDTQYF. As DNA, the CDR3 is TGTGCCAGCAGCCCCCCCGGGCGGGGGGGCACAGATACGCAGTATTTT. The chain uses TRBV7-9 and TRBJ2-3; 8 bases are a match to TRBD2. This CDR3 contains 16 residues. J lost 1 base, V lost 5 bases, and 8 bases had no gene match. CDR1 is SEHNR and CDR2 is FQNEAQ in the germline V gene (reference sequence).

The chain employs TRBV27 and TRBJ1-6, with 8 bases identical to TRBD1. Germline V lookup: CDR1 MNHEY, CDR2 SMNVEV (reference sequence). The V and J ends lost 6 bases and 2 bases, in that order; junction bases with no gene match: 12. The length of the CDR3 is 18 residues. CDR3 bases: TGTGCCAGCAGCTTTACCGGGACAGGTGAAGCCTATAATTCACCCCTCCACTTT. The encoded protein is CASSFTGTGEAYNSPLHF.

The chain uses TRBV4-1 and TRBJ2-7; tentative D call: TRBD2 (5 bases). CDR3 length equals 14 residues. The ends were cut back, 6 bases at V and 0 bases at J, with 12 bases in the middle. The germline gives CDR1 MGHRA, CDR2 YSYEKL. The CDR3: CASSRTGNSYEQYF. The CDR3 region has the DNA TGCGCCAGCAGTCGAACGGGAAACTCCTACGAGCAGTACTTC.

The genes are TRBV4-1 and TRBJ2-5; tentative D call: TRBD1 (5 bases). CDR3 length: 17 amino acids. Germline values: CDR1 MGHRA, CDR2 YSYEKL. The V and J ends lost 0 bases and 1 base respectively, with 15 bases between them. This CDR3 reads CASSQDPPDSLQETQYF. CDR3 nucleotides: TGCGCCAGCAGCCAAGATCCCCCCGACAGTCTCCAAGAGACCCAGTACTTC.

The gene calls are TRBV28 and TRBJ1-6; possible D gene TRBD1, 5 bases. The germline gives CDR1 MDHEN, CDR2 SYDVKM. Trimming took 7 bases from V and 9 from J, leaving 13 bases between them. This CDR3 is built from 13 residues. CDR3 sequence (DNA): TGTGCCAGCAATACGCAGGGAACTTCACCCCTCCACTTT. Protein: CASNTQGTSPLHF. The full variable domain, rest sourced from reference TRBV28 and TRBJ1-6, is DVKVTQSSRYLVKRTGEKVFLECVQDMDHENMFWYRQDPGLGLRLIYFSYDVKMKEKGDIPEGYSVSREKKERFSLILESASTNQTSMYLCASNTQGTSPLHFGNGTRLTVT.

J is TRBJ2-3 and V is TRBV27, with D hard to call. The CDR3 is 13 residues long. V gave up 2 bases and J gave up 4 bases, with 7 bases separating them. CDR1 and CDR2 from the germline V gene are MNHEY and SMNVEV (reference sequence). The chain's CDR3 is CASSLVGADTQYF. The CDR3, as DNA: TGTGCCAGCAGTTTAGTCGGAGCAGATACGCAGTATTTT.